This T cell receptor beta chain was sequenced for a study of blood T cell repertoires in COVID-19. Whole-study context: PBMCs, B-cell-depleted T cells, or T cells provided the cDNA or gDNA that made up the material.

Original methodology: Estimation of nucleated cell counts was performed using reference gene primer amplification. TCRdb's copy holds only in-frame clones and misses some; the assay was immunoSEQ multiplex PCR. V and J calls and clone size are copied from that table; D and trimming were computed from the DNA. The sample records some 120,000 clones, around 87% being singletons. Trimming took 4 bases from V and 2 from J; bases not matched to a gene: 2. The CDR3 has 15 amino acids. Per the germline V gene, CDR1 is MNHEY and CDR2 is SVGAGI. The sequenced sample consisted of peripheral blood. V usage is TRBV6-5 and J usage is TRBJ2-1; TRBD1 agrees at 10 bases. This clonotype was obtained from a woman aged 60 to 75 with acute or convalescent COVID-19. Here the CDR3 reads CASSFGTGAYNEQFF. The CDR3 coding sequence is TGTGCCAGCAGTTTCGGGACAGGGGCCTACAATGAGCAGTTCTTC.